This is a list of T cell receptor beta chains from one sample in a study of technical replicates of blood from a handful of donors. Profiling relied on immunoSEQ multiplex PCR, and the TCRdb table lists in-frame clones only, not all of them. This sample has 90,000 or so clones, with 85% to 95% found just once. Sequenced sample: T cells isolated from PBMCs. Receptor source: a human donor in good health. Both conserved end residues are part of each CDR3. D genes are given only for firm matches. Clone size is stated in some rows and not others, as once, few, many or a class when expanded.

V,J,size,D,CDR3,DNA
TRBV9,TRBJ2-3,.,.,CASSGRQLPTDTQYF,TGTGCCAGCAGCGGTCGACAGCTACCAACAGATACGCAGTATTTT
TRBV6-1,TRBJ2-7,.,TRBD2,CASSEGLIYEQYF,TGTGCCAGCAGTGAGGGACTAATTTACGAGCAGTACTTC
TRBV19,TRBJ2-5,.,TRBD1,CASSAYRGETQYF,TGTGCCAGTAGTGCTTACAGGGGGGAGACCCAGTACTTC
TRBV2,TRBJ2-7,once,TRBD1,CASSEAPGTGYEQYF,TGTGCCAGCAGTGAAGCTCCCGGGACAGGGTACGAGCAGTACTTC
TRBV6-5,TRBJ2-1,.,.,CASTGIYEQFF,TGTGCCAGCACTGGCATCTATGAGCAGTTCTTC
TRBV5-6,TRBJ1-2,.,.,CASSSDAYGYTF,TGTGCCAGCAGCTCAGATGCATATGGCTACACCTTC
TRBV5-4,TRBJ2-6,.,.,CASSWSSGANVLTF,TGTGCCAGCAGCTGGAGCTCTGGGGCCAACGTCCTGACTTTC
TRBV18,TRBJ1-2,.,.,CASSPPAGRTYDYTF,TGTGCCAGCTCACCACCGGCGGGGAGGACCTATGACTACACCTTC
TRBV5-1,TRBJ2-2,.,TRBD1,CASSEGTGAGELFF,TGCGCCAGCAGCGAGGGGACAGGGGCAGGGGAGCTGTTTTTT
TRBV5-4,TRBJ1-1,.,.,CASSLEPGALSISEAFF,TGTGCCAGCAGCTTGGAACCAGGGGCGCTTTCAATCTCTGAAGCTTTCTTT
TRBV2,TRBJ2-3,.,TRBD1,CATPGSRGIDTQYF,TGTGCCACCCCTGGTAGCAGGGGGATAGATACGCAGTATTTT
TRBV5-1,TRBJ2-3,.,TRBD2,CASQTSGSLTDTQYF,TGCGCCAGCCAAACGAGCGGGAGCTTAACAGATACGCAGTATTTT
TRBV14,TRBJ2-5,.,TRBD1,CASRGTGVGETQYF,TGTGCCAGCAGGGGGACAGGGGTAGGAGAGACCCAGTACTTC
TRBV6-6,TRBJ2-5,.,.,CASSYSGETQYF,TGTGCCAGCAGTTACTCCGGAGAGACCCAGTACTTC
TRBV4-3,TRBJ2-7,.,TRBD1,CASSPGTGGEQYF,TGCGCCAGCAGCCCCGGGACAGGGGGCGAGCAGTACTTC
TRBV5-6,TRBJ1-2,.,.,CASSLIELGYTF,TGTGCCAGCAGCTTAATAGAGCTCGGCTACACCTTC
TRBV7-6,TRBJ2-2,few,.,CASSFSGNGELFF,TGTGCCAGCAGCTTCTCGGGGAACGGGGAGCTGTTTTTT
TRBV7-3,TRBJ1-1,.,TRBD1,CASSWDRGQNTEAFF,TGTGCCAGCAGCTGGGACAGGGGGCAGAACACTGAAGCTTTCTTT
TRBV9,TRBJ2-5,.,TRBD2,CASSAGGGSGRFQETQYF,TGTGCCAGCAGCGCGGGGGGGGGTAGCGGGAGGTTCCAAGAGACCCAGTACTTC
TRBV5-6,TRBJ2-7,.,TRBD2,CASSAPGTSVPEQYF,TGTGCCAGCAGCGCCCCCGGGACTAGCGTCCCCGAGCAGTACTTC
TRBV7-2,TRBJ2-7,.,.,CASSLVRLVVSYEQYF,TGTGCCAGCAGCTTAGTTAGACTAGTCGTATCCTACGAGCAGTACTTC
TRBV27,TRBJ2-1,.,.,CASSNRPNEQFF,TGTGCCAGCAGTAACAGACCAAATGAGCAGTTCTTC
TRBV4-3,TRBJ2-1,.,TRBD2,CASSQDRTSGYVNEQFF,TGCGCCAGCAGCCAAGATAGGACTAGCGGGTATGTCAATGAGCAGTTCTTC
TRBV6-1,TRBJ2-7,.,.,CASSEDSRLSSYEQYF,TGTGCCAGCAGTGAAGATTCGAGATTAAGCTCCTACGAGCAGTACTTC
TRBV30,TRBJ2-1,.,TRBD2,CAFSPGLYNEQFF,TGTGCCTTCAGCCCGGGACTATACAATGAGCAGTTCTTC
TRBV7-2,TRBJ2-7,.,.,CASSLERLSSYEQYF,TGTGCCAGCAGCTTAGAGAGACTTAGCTCCTACGAGCAGTACTTC
TRBV27,TRBJ1-1,.,.,CASSLVGQGNTEAFF,TGTGCCAGCAGTTTAGTGGGGCAGGGGAACACTGAAGCTTTCTTT
TRBV9,TRBJ2-7,.,.,CASSVRGGEQYF,TGTGCCAGCAGCGTGAGGGGGGGCGAGCAGTACTTC
TRBV7-2,TRBJ1-3,.,TRBD1,CASSGQGGNTIYF,TGTGCCAGCAGCGGACAGGGGGGAAACACCATATATTTT
TRBV19,TRBJ1-1,.,.,CASSIQGLGTEAFF,TGTGCCAGTAGTATACAGGGACTCGGCACTGAAGCTTTCTTT
TRBV4-3,TRBJ2-3,.,TRBD2,CASSLKLAPDTQYF,TGCGCCAGCAGCCTGAAACTAGCGCCAGATACGCAGTATTTT
TRBV29-1,TRBJ2-2,few,.,CSGSSGVYTGELFF,TGCAGCGGCTCCTCAGGGGTGTACACCGGGGAGCTGTTTTTT
TRBV9,TRBJ2-7,.,.,CASSAALEPTYEQYF,TGTGCCAGCAGCGCCGCCCTAGAGCCGACCTACGAGCAGTACTTC
TRBV11-2,TRBJ2-7,.,TRBD2,CASSPEGLAGGYEQYF,TGTGCCAGCAGCCCAGAAGGACTAGCGGGAGGGTACGAGCAGTACTTC
TRBV27,TRBJ2-1,.,TRBD2,CASSPFSGGFWEQFF,TGTGCCAGCAGCCCTTTTAGCGGGGGGTTCTGGGAGCAGTTCTTC
TRBV5-4,TRBJ2-7,.,TRBD2,CASSLGTSGAYEQYF,TGTGCCAGCAGCCTAGGGACTAGCGGGGCCTACGAGCAGTACTTC
TRBV27,TRBJ2-1,.,TRBD2,CASSIPGLVDINEQFF,TGTGCCAGCAGTATCCCGGGACTAGTGGATATCAATGAGCAGTTCTTC
TRBV6-6,TRBJ2-2,.,TRBD1,CASSRDRGDTGELFF,TGTGCCAGCAGTCGGGACAGGGGGGACACCGGGGAGCTGTTTTTT
TRBV6-1,TRBJ1-2,.,.,CASSEGFAGKGGYTF,TGTGCCAGCAGTGAGGGCTTTGCAGGGAAGGGTGGCTACACCTTC
TRBV2,TRBJ1-1,.,.,CASERGEVDEAFF,TGTGCCAGCGAGCGGGGAGAGGTGGATGAAGCTTTCTTT
TRBV11-2,TRBJ2-7,.,TRBD1,CASSFDPGTGSYEQYF,TGTGCCAGCAGCTTCGACCCAGGGACAGGGAGCTACGAGCAGTACTTC
TRBV6-5,TRBJ1-2,.,.,CASSYSSRGYGYTF,TGTGCCAGCAGTTACTCGAGCAGGGGCTATGGCTACACCTTC
TRBV9,TRBJ1-2,.,.,CASSVDEFGYTF,TGTGCCAGCAGCGTAGATGAGTTTGGCTACACCTTC
TRBV7-2,TRBJ2-1,once,.,CASSLAWGAYNEQFF,TGTGCCAGCAGCTTAGCGTGGGGCGCCTACAATGAGCAGTTCTTC
TRBV19,TRBJ2-5,.,.,CASSSLGGEMKETQYF,TGTGCCAGTAGTAGCTTAGGAGGGGAGATGAAAGAGACCCAGTACTTC
TRBV6-1,TRBJ2-1,.,TRBD1,CASSQEGQVENEQFF,TGTGCCAGCAGCCAGGAGGGACAGGTTGAAAATGAGCAGTTCTTC
TRBV27,TRBJ2-7,.,.,CASSLGLSYEQYF,TGTGCCAGCAGTTTAGGGCTATCCTACGAGCAGTACTTC
TRBV6-5,TRBJ2-7,.,TRBD1,CASSYSKGDRAYEQYF,TGTGCCAGCAGTTACTCGAAGGGGGACAGGGCCTACGAGCAGTACTTC
TRBV28,TRBJ2-7,.,.,CASSLGRGYEQYF,TGTGCCAGCAGTTTGGGCAGGGGCTACGAGCAGTACTTC
TRBV19,TRBJ2-1,.,TRBD1,CASSLQGAFEQFF,TGTGCCAGTAGTCTACAGGGGGCGTTTGAGCAGTTCTTC
TRBV2,TRBJ1-1,.,.,CANTENTEAFF,TGTGCCAACACAGAGAACACTGAAGCTTTCTTT
TRBV19,TRBJ2-7,.,TRBD1,CASSSTGVYEQYF,TGTGCCAGTAGTTCGACAGGGGTCTACGAGCAGTACTTC
TRBV2,TRBJ1-2,.,.,CSVARGYTF,TGCAGCGTTGCGCGGGGCTACACCTTC
TRBV5-1,TRBJ2-3,once,.,CASSLVAGPPESTDTQYF,TGCGCCAGCAGCTTGGTTGCGGGACCTCCCGAGAGCACAGATACGCAGTATTTT
TRBV27,TRBJ2-7,.,.,CASSLAGFDEQYF,TGTGCCAGCAGTTTAGCGGGCTTCGACGAGCAGTACTTC
TRBV7-2,TRBJ2-4,.,.,CASSLYETKNIQYF,TGTGCCAGCAGCTTATACGAGACCAAAAACATTCAGTACTTC
TRBV5-1,TRBJ1-2,.,.,CASSLEGANYGYTF,TGCGCCAGCAGCTTGGAGGGGGCTAACTATGGCTACACCTTC